What follows are 20 T cell receptor beta chains derived from one specimen sequenced in a study of blood T cell repertoires in COVID-19 (dated by TCRdb to the early 2020s). The library was made by the immunoSEQ multiplex PCR assay. TCRdb stores this immuneACCESS table with in-frame sequences only. Part of the clones is absent; in the studies checked, under half of the shortfall reflects unresolved V genes, and no reason is known for the rest. The sample table records over 200,000 clones; around 86% of these occur just once. Approximately 5% of the sample is held by the ten biggest clonotypes. The specimen was peripheral blood. The origin of the receptors is a human donor in a cohort sampled during active COVID-19.

CDR3 bases: TGCGCCAGCAGCCAGGGGACTAGCGGGAGGGCCCGGGCCTACGAGCAGTACTTC. It encodes CASSQGTSGRARAYEQYF. The chain couples TRBV4-1 to TRBJ2-7, with 16 bases identical to TRBD2. CDR1 is MGHRA and CDR2 is YSYEKL in the germline V gene. The length of the CDR3 is 18 residues. Losses at the gene ends were 3 bases for V and 2 bases for J; bases not matched to a gene: 7.

The table lists this clone with a count of one. CDR3 region: CASSLVRGYEQYF. The CDR3 DNA reads TGTGCCAGCAGCTTAGTTCGGGGGTACGAGCAGTACTTC. The chain employs TRBV7-8 and TRBJ2-7; D may be TRBD2 (6 bases). The germline CDR1 and CDR2 sequences are SGHVS and FQNEAQ. CDR3 size: 13 residues. V was clipped by 1 base and J by 4 bases, with 8 bases between them.

This clone was counted once. V usage is TRBV19 and J usage is TRBJ1-1; 9 bases map to TRBD1. Germline V CDR1 and CDR2: LNHDA, SQIVND (reference sequence). V lost 5 bases to trimming and J lost 5 bases; unmatched junction nucleotides: 9. CDR3 length equals 15 residues. This chain's CDR3 is CASSSLTGGSTEAFF. The CDR3 nucleotides are TGTGCCAGTAGTTCCCTGACAGGGGGAAGTACTGAAGCTTTCTTT. The entire variable domain, with the rest obtained from reference TRBV19 and TRBJ1-1, is as follows: DGGITQSPKYLFRKEGQNVTLSCEQNLNHDAMYWYRQDPGQGLRLIYYSQIVNDFQKGDIAEGYSVSREKKESFPLTVTSAQKNPTAFYLCASSSLTGGSTEAFFGQGTRLTVV.

The chain employs TRBV19 and TRBJ1-6, with D perhaps TRBD1 (6 bases). V lost 3 bases and J 5 bases, leaving 11 bases between the germline ends. Germline CDR1 reads LNHDA; CDR2 reads SQIVND (reference sequence). The CDR3 length is 15 residues. CDR3 coding DNA: TGTGCCAGTAGTATTCGGACAGCCAATAATTCACCCCTCCACTTT. Translating gives CASSIRTANNSPLHF.

The chain combines TRBV18 with TRBJ1-2, with 7 bases aligning to TRBD1. This CDR3 has 13 amino acids. Germline values: CDR1 KGHSH, CDR2 LQKENI. The V and J ends lost 4 bases and 3 bases, in that order; junction bases with no gene match: 2. CDR3: CASSHGQDYGYTF. The DNA for the CDR3 is TGTGCCAGCTCACATGGACAGGACTATGGCTACACCTTC.

CDR3 loop: CAWSPGSGNTIYF. CDR3 coding DNA: TGTGCCTGGAGTCCAGGGTCGGGAAACACCATATATTTT. V gene TRBV30 combines with J gene TRBJ1-3; the D gene is possibly TRBD1 (5 bases). This CDR3 comprises 13 residues. With 2 bases removed from V and 4 bases from J, the gap between germline ends came to 9 bases. Per the germline V gene, CDR1 is GTSNPN and CDR2 is SVGIG (reference sequence). The full variable domain, rest sourced from reference TRBV30 and TRBJ1-3, is SQTIHQWPATLVQPVGSPLSLECTVEGTSNPNLYWYRQAAGRGLQLLFYSVGIGQISSEVPQNLSASRPQDRQFILSSKKLLLSDSGFYLCAWSPGSGNTIYFGEGSWLTVV.

In its sample, this clone was seen once. The chain has TRBV7-9 and TRBJ2-5; the match to TRBD1 covers 7 bases. The V gene's germline CDR1 is SEHNR and CDR2 FQNEAQ (reference sequence). J was trimmed by 5 bases and V by 5 bases; bases with no gene match: 8. This CDR3 is built from 14 residues. The DNA of the CDR3 is TGTGCCAGCAGCCAAGCGACAGGGTTGGAGACCCAGTACTTC. This sequence encodes CASSQATGLETQYF. Complete variable domain (other parts from reference TRBV7-9 and TRBJ2-5): DTGVSQNPRHKITKRGQNVTFRCDPISEHNRLYWYRQTLGQGPEFLTYFQNEAQLEKSRLLSDRFSAERPKGSFSTLEIQRTEQGDSAMYLCASSQATGLETQYFGPGTRLLVL.

This clone was seen once. V is TRBV6-2 or TRBV6-3 and J is TRBJ1-2, with D hard to call. V was clipped by 4 bases and J by 1 base, with 4 bases between them. This CDR3 has 12 residues. The V gene's germline CDR1 is MNHEY and CDR2 SVGEGT. CDR3 in amino acids: CASSFYNYGYTF. CDR3 nucleotides: TGTGCCAGCAGTTTCTATAACTATGGCTACACCTTC.

The chain links TRBV19 to TRBJ1-2; TRBD1 matches 9 bases. The V gene end was trimmed by 3 bases and the J gene end by 7 bases; junction bases not matched to a gene: 3. This CDR3 spans 13 amino acids. Germline CDR1 and CDR2: LNHDA and SQIVND (reference sequence). The CDR3 nucleotides read TGTGCCAGTAGTATTCGGGACAGGGTTGGCTACACCTTC. Translation: CASSIRDRVGYTF.

This clone was seen just once. This chain joins TRBV11-2 and TRBJ2-7; TRBD2 matches at 9 bases. The CDR3 runs 15 residues. The V gene end was trimmed by 1 base and the J gene end by 2 bases; junction bases not matched to a gene: 3. Germline CDR1 is SGHAT and CDR2 is FQNNGV. The CDR3 here is CASSLAGTSPYEQYF. CDR3 bases: TGTGCCAGCAGCTTAGCCGGGACTAGCCCCTACGAGCAGTACTTC.

The chain uses TRBV29-1 and TRBJ2-7; D is possibly TRBD2 (6 bases). V lost 7 bases, J lost 2 bases, and 15 bases lay in between. This CDR3 comprises 13 residues. Germline values: CDR1 SQVTM, CDR2 ANQGSEA. The CDR3, as DNA: TGCAGCGGCCTGGTAGCGGACCCCTACGAGCAGTACTTC. Amino acids: CSGLVADPYEQYF.

The chain combines TRBV24-1 with TRBJ2-1; the match to TRBD2 covers 10 bases. Germline assignment: CDR1 KGHDR and CDR2 SFDVKD. The ends lost 7 bases at V and 3 bases at J; junction bases unmatched: 8. CDR3 length equals 16 residues. The CDR3 here is CATSSTGLAFYNEQFF. The CDR3 DNA is TGTGCCACCAGCTCTACGGGACTAGCGTTCTACAATGAGCAGTTCTTC.

The V and J genes are TRBV30 and TRBJ2-5; the match to TRBD1 covers 9 bases. The CDR3 is made up of 12 amino acids. Unmatched junction bases numbered 2, after V lost 5 bases and J lost 4 bases. CDR1 and CDR2 from the germline V gene are GTSNPN and SVGIG (reference sequence). CDR3 bases: TGTGCCTGGGGGACAGGGCCAGAGACCCAGTACTTC. This sequence encodes CAWGTGPETQYF.

The rearrangement links TRBV19 to TRBJ1-1, with 9 bases that match TRBD1. Germline V CDR1 and CDR2: LNHDA, SQIVND (reference sequence). The CDR3 runs 15 residues. V was pared by 6 bases and J by 4 bases, with 9 bases of the junction left unmatched. For the CDR3, the DNA is TGTGCCAGTAGCAACGCTTGGACAGGGGTCACTGAAGCTTTCTTT. Translation gives CASSNAWTGVTEAFF.

This clone showed up just a few times. The chain couples TRBV7-2 to TRBJ2-1; TRBD1 aligns across 9 bases. The germline V gene has CDR1 SGHTA and CDR2 FQGNSA. V was pared by 5 bases and J by 7 bases, with 6 bases of the junction left unmatched. The CDR3 length is 14 residues. The chain's CDR3 is CASSPRQGGNEQFF. The CDR3 nucleotides read TGTGCCAGCAGCCCACGACAGGGGGGGAATGAGCAGTTCTTC.

The chain employs TRBV7-2 and TRBJ2-7, with D tentatively TRBD1 (5 bases). V gave up 1 base and J gave up 4 bases, with 8 bases separating them. Germline V gives CDR1 SGHTA, CDR2 FQGNSA. The CDR3 consists of 13 residues. The CDR3 nucleotides read TGTGCCAGCAGCTTAGAGACAGCTTACGAGCAGTACTTC. It encodes CASSLETAYEQYF.

The chain carries TRBV6-5 and TRBJ1-2, with unresolved D. The V end lost 6 bases, the J end lost 0 bases, and 8 bases lay between the germline ends. The CDR3 extends over 13 amino acids. The germline V gene has CDR1 MNHEY and CDR2 SVGAGI. DNA for the CDR3: TGTGCCAGCAGGGAGTCGTCTAACTATGGCTACACCTTC. It translates to CASRESSNYGYTF.

The chain uses TRBV3-1 (or the pseudogene TRBV3-2) and TRBJ2-5, with 8 bases matching TRBD2. CDR3 length: 17 amino acids. Germline-derived CDR1 and CDR2 are LGHDT and YNNKEL (reference sequence). The V gene end was trimmed by 0 bases and the J gene end by 5 bases; junction bases not matched to a gene: 11. The CDR3 DNA follows: TGTGCCAGCAGCCAAGATAGACCAGCGGGAGAGGCGGAGACCCAGTACTTC. Amino acid sequence: CASSQDRPAGEAETQYF.

The rearrangement joins TRBV7-9 to TRBJ2-7, with D tentatively TRBD2 (6 bases). Per the germline V gene, CDR1 is SEHNR and CDR2 is FQNEAQ (reference sequence). The CDR3 covers 16 residues. V was cut by 4 bases and J by 2 bases, with 18 bases left in between. CDR3 in amino acids: CASSSNLARVPYEQYF. Written as DNA, the CDR3 is TGTGCCAGCAGCTCCAACCTAGCGAGAGTCCCCTACGAGCAGTACTTC.

The genes are TRBV18 and TRBJ2-1, with TRBD2 matching over 12 bases. This CDR3 contains 20 residues. Trimming removed 3 bases from V and 4 bases from J; junction bases left unmatched: 16. The germline gives CDR1 KGHSH, CDR2 LQKENI. CDR3 sequence: CASSPDRGLAGDTRYNEQFF. The CDR3 nucleotides read TGTGCCAGCTCACCGGACAGGGGACTAGCGGGTGATACCCGTTACAATGAGCAGTTCTTC.